This T cell receptor (beta chain) was recorded in a study of neoadjuvant anti-PD-1 for oral cavity cancer. Study-level background: Patients mostly received three to four biweekly nivolumab doses at 3 mg/kg before surgery.

PBMC libraries mostly used roughly 500 ng of input genomic DNA, with six replicates per sample. Only in-frame clones appear in the TCRdb table, and some are missing; sequencing was by immunoSEQ multiplex PCR. Among 7,200 or so clones listed, approximately 80% were seen once. The sample was PBMCs, taken before nivolumab (anti-PD-1) treatment. The origin of this receptor is a person aged 35-79 years with oral cavity squamous cell carcinoma.

The CDR3 coding sequence is TGTGCCAGCAGCTTAGCTCCGGGGGCGCTGAATGAAGCTTTCTTT. Translating gives CASSLAPGALNEAFF. The V and J genes are TRBV7-2 and TRBJ1-1; D may be TRBD1 (6 bases). Germline lookup yields CDR1 SGHTA and CDR2 FQGNSA. V lost 0 bases and J 7 bases, leaving 15 bases between the germline ends. This CDR3 comprises 15 residues.